Following are 26 T cell receptor beta chains from one sample sequenced in a study of blood T cell repertoires in COVID-19. The assay was immunoSEQ multiplex PCR, and TCRdb's table has in-frame clones only and misses some. The sample lists about 290,000 clones; under 90% were seen once. Sequencing was performed on PBMCs or T cells enriched from blood (not recorded which). These receptor sequences come from a woman between 40 and 55 years old who had recovered from COVID-19.

The V call is TRBV5-8, the J call TRBJ1-5; the match to TRBD1 covers 7 bases. Trimming at V came to 6 bases and at J to 5 bases, leaving 14 bases not matched to a gene. CDR3 size: 16 residues. CDR1 SGHTS and CDR2 YDEGEE come from the germline V gene. CDR3 loop: CASNTPSGGMYQPQHF. DNA for the CDR3: TGTGCCAGCAACACACCGTCAGGGGGGATGTATCAGCCCCAGCATTTT.

V is TRBV19 and J is TRBJ1-1, with 7 positions matching TRBD1. After removal of 3 bases from V and 0 bases from J, the junction contained 13 bases not matched to a gene. Germline loops: CDR1 LNHDA, CDR2 SQIVND (reference sequence). The CDR3 runs to 18 residues. The CDR3 nucleotides are TGTGCCAGTAGTATTCGGGTTTGGACAGGAGGCATGAACACTGAAGCTTTCTTT. Translation gives CASSIRVWTGGMNTEAFF.

This chain connects TRBV19 to TRBJ1-1, with a tentative D call TRBD1 (6 bases). The CDR3 extends over 14 amino acids. Germline V lookup: CDR1 LNHDA, CDR2 SQIVND (reference sequence). The V and J ends lost 7 bases and 3 bases respectively, with 15 bases between them. DNA for the CDR3: TGTGCCAGTACGAATTTGGGGGCAGACACTGAAGCTTTCTTT. The encoded protein is CASTNLGADTEAFF. Full variable domain (rest looked up from reference TRBV19 and TRBJ1-1): DGGITQSPKYLFRKEGQNVTLSCEQNLNHDAMYWYRQDPGQGLRLIYYSQIVNDFQKGDIAEGYSVSREKKESFPLTVTSAQKNPTAFYLCASTNLGADTEAFFGQGTRLTVV.

The CDR3: CASSGLSNTDTQYF. CDR3 DNA sequence: TGTGCCAGCAGCGGGCTATCAAACACAGATACGCAGTATTTT. The chain joins TRBV21-1 to TRBJ2-3; the table's D call of TRBD1 was not tested on the DNA. TRBV21-1 is marked as a pseudogene. This CDR3 comprises 14 residues.

The chain combines TRBV5-6 with TRBJ2-2; possibly TRBD2 for D (5 bases). Germline V lookup: CDR1 SGHDT, CDR2 YYEEEE. The CDR3 is 13 amino acids. V was cut by 6 bases and J by 6 bases, with 12 bases left in between. The CDR3 region has the DNA TGTGCCAGCACCACGCTAGCCGCCGGGGAGCTGTTTTTT. Its translation is CASTTLAAGELFF.

The CDR3 sequence: CATSTDRMNTEAFF. As DNA, the CDR3 is TGTGCCACCAGCACCGACAGAATGAACACTGAAGCTTTCTTT. This chain joins TRBV15 and TRBJ1-1; the D gene is possibly TRBD1 (5 bases). The CDR3 has 14 residues. Trimming removed 4 bases at V and 0 bases at J, with 9 bases between. Germline-derived CDR1 and CDR2 are LNHNV and YYDKDF (reference sequence). The variable domain in full, with the rest retrieved from reference TRBV15 and TRBJ1-1, is DAMVIQNPRYQVTQFGKPVTLSCSQTLNHNVMYWYQQKSSQAPKLLFHYYDKDFNNEADTPDNFQSRRPNTSFCFLDIRSPGLGDTAMYLCATSTDRMNTEAFFGQGTRLTVV.

This chain links TRBV2 with TRBJ1-1; D remains ambiguous. The CDR3 runs to 15 residues. V was clipped by 6 bases and J by 1 base, with 15 bases between them. Germline assignment: CDR1 SNHLY and CDR2 FYNNEI. For the CDR3, the DNA is TGTGCCAGCAGCCTGCGGGGTAAGGGGAACACTGAAGCTTTCTTT. Its protein is CASSLRGKGNTEAFF.

V and J are TRBV27 and TRBJ2-7; TRBD1 aligns across 10 bases. Germline loops: CDR1 MNHEY, CDR2 SMNVEV (reference sequence). This CDR3 region has 14 residues. The J segment lost 5 bases and the V segment lost 6 bases, leaving 7 bases of the junction unmatched. CDR3 nucleotide sequence: TGTGCCAGCAGCAGGACAGGGGGTTTACACGAGCAGTACTTC. Protein product: CASSRTGGLHEQYF.

In this sample, this clone turned up a few times. The CDR3 is CASSRGLADWQYF. For the CDR3, the DNA is TGTGCCAGTAGTAGGGGACTAGCTGATTGGCAGTACTTC. The rearrangement joins TRBV19 to TRBJ2-7, with 9 bases identical to TRBD2. CDR1 and CDR2 from the germline V gene are LNHDA and SQIVND (reference sequence). Germline trimming cut 4 bases from V and 9 bases from J; bases unmatched to any gene: 7. The CDR3 has 13 amino acids.

V is TRBV4-3 and J is TRBJ2-7, with 8 bases matching TRBD2. The CDR3 runs to 16 residues. V shed 1 base and J 0 bases; nucleotides not matched to a gene: 5. Looked up from germline, CDR1 is LGHNA and CDR2 is YSLEER. The CDR3 region has the DNA TGCGCCAGCAGCCAAGTTGCCAGCGGGAGCTCCTACGAGCAGTACTTC. Protein sequence: CASSQVASGSSYEQYF.

This chain links TRBV5-1 with TRBJ2-1, with 9 bases matching TRBD1. The germline CDR1 and CDR2 sequences are SGHRS and YFSETQ. With V trimmed by 0 bases and J by 2 bases, 3 bases remained unmatched. This CDR3 is built from 16 residues. Here the CDR3 reads CASSLAGTGTYNEQFF. CDR3 sequence (DNA): TGCGCCAGCAGCTTGGCCGGGACAGGGACCTACAATGAGCAGTTCTTC.

The chain uses TRBV5-1 and TRBJ1-1; D might be TRBD1 (6 bases). V was pared by 4 bases and J by 3 bases, with 13 bases between. The V gene's germline CDR1 is SGHRS and CDR2 YFSETQ. The CDR3 loop spans 14 amino acids. CDR3 DNA sequence: TGCGCCAGCAGCGAGGGGGTGTTAGACACTGAAGCTTTCTTT. Translated, it gives CASSEGVLDTEAFF.

This rearrangement joins TRBV6-5 to TRBJ2-3, with TRBD2 as a possible D gene (7 bases). Trimming cost V 6 bases and J 4 bases, with 17 bases left between them. The CDR3 runs to 15 residues. The V gene's germline CDR1 is MNHEY and CDR2 SVGAGI. For the CDR3, the DNA is TGTGCCAGCAGCATGGGGGGCGGGAGCTCAGATACGCAGTATTTT. Encoded protein: CASSMGGGSSDTQYF.

The chain is built from TRBV14 and TRBJ2-1; D might be TRBD2 (5 bases). V was clipped by 3 bases and J by 0 bases, with 12 bases between them. From germline, CDR1 is SGHDN and CDR2 FVKESK. CDR3 size: 16 residues. This CDR3 is CASSHGVRSSYNEQFF. CDR3 coding DNA: TGTGCCAGCAGCCACGGGGTTAGGAGCTCCTACAATGAGCAGTTCTTC. Supplemented by reference TRBV14 and TRBJ2-1, the full variable domain reads EAGVTQFPSHSVIEKGQTVTLRCDPISGHDNLYWYRRVMGKEIKFLLHFVKESKQDESGMPNNRFLAERTGGTYSTLKVQPAELEDSGVYFCASSHGVRSSYNEQFFGPGTRLTVL.

This chain connects TRBV5-1 to TRBJ1-1; 8 bases align to TRBD1. The CDR3 has 14 amino acids. V was pared by 4 bases and J by 2 bases, with 4 bases of the junction left unmatched. CDR1 and CDR2 (germline): SGHRS, YFSETQ. The CDR3 nucleotides are TGCGCCAGCAGCATAGACAGGGGCAACACTGAAGCTTTCTTT. Protein sequence: CASSIDRGNTEAFF.

The chain couples TRBV6-5 to TRBJ2-6; a possible D gene is TRBD1 (5 bases). Between the trimmed V and J ends, which lost 6 bases and 0 bases, there was a span of 9 bases. This CDR3 spans 15 amino acids. Germline V gene sequence: CDR1 MNHEY, CDR2 SVGAGI. The CDR3 DNA is TGTGCCAGCAGATTAGACAGCTCTGGGGCCAACGTCCTGACTTTC. Amino acid sequence: CASRLDSSGANVLTF.

In this sample, this clone turned up once. The chain joins TRBV5-1 to TRBJ2-5; the match to TRBD1 covers 7 bases. CDR1 is SGHRS and CDR2 is YFSETQ in the germline V gene. The CDR3 spans 16 residues. V lost 0 bases and J lost 3; bases outside the gene matches: 8. CDR3 nucleotide sequence: TGCGCCAGCAGCTTGGACCCCCGTGACAGGGAAGAGACCCAGTACTTC. Translation: CASSLDPRDREETQYF.

The chain combines TRBV30 with TRBJ1-2; TRBD1 matches at 9 bases. The CDR3 spans 13 residues. Germline V CDR1 and CDR2: GTSNPN, SVGIG (reference sequence). V dropped 0 bases and J dropped 7; count of bases not matched to a gene: 3. In nucleotides, the CDR3 is TGTGCCTGGAGTGTCGGACAGGGGTCTGGCTACACCTTC. It specifies CAWSVGQGSGYTF.

The chain recombines TRBV6-5 with TRBJ2-2, with TRBD1 identical over 11 bases. This CDR3 region has 14 residues. Germline V gene data show CDR1 as MNHEY and CDR2 as SVGAGI. V gave up 7 bases and J gave up 6 bases; unmatched junction bases: 4. For the CDR3, the DNA is TGTGCCAGCAACCGGGACAGGGGGGCCGGGGAGCTGTTTTTT. It encodes CASNRDRGAGELFF.

The rearrangement links TRBV4-3 to TRBJ2-7; possibly TRBD2 for D (5 bases). Germline-derived CDR1 and CDR2 are LGHNA and YSLEER. V lost 0 bases, J lost 3 bases, and 21 bases lay in between. The CDR3 totals 18 residues. CDR3: CASSQDIFLGSSSYEQYF. For the CDR3, the DNA is TGCGCCAGCAGCCAAGATATATTTCTGGGGAGCTCGAGCTACGAGCAGTACTTC.

The chain joins TRBV5-1 to TRBJ2-7, with TRBD2 identical over 11 bases. V lost 5 bases, J lost 0 bases, and 7 bases stayed unmatched. Germline V gene data show CDR1 as SGHRS and CDR2 as YFSETQ. The CDR3 loop spans 16 amino acids. CDR3 nucleotides: TGCGCCAGCAGTCTCCCTAGCGGGGGGTTCTCCTACGAGCAGTACTTC. It encodes CASSLPSGGFSYEQYF.

This chain uses TRBV6-4 with TRBJ1-5, with D unresolved. There are 8 residues in the CDR3. Germline CDR1 reads MRHNA; CDR2 reads SNTAGT. The CDR3 loop is CGAQPQHF. The CDR3 DNA is TGTGGCGCCCAGCCCCAGCATTTT.

This sequence joins TRBV5-4 and TRBJ1-2; 10 bases are shared with TRBD1. The ends lost 3 bases at V and 10 bases at J; junction bases unmatched: 9. Germline CDR1 reads SGHNT; CDR2 reads YYREEE (reference sequence). This CDR3 contains 14 residues. The CDR3 is CASSSTGGDRVYTF. For the CDR3, the DNA is TGTGCCAGCAGCTCGACAGGGGGCGATAGGGTCTACACCTTC.

This chain uses TRBV4-1 with TRBJ1-5, with 10 bases matching TRBD1. The V gene's germline CDR1 is MGHRA and CDR2 YSYEKL. The CDR3 consists of 15 residues. The J segment lost 4 bases and the V segment lost 1 base, leaving 1 base of the junction unmatched. The CDR3 region has the DNA TGCGCCAGCAGCCAAGGGGGACAGGGGAATCAGCCCCAGCATTTT. Its protein product is CASSQGGQGNQPQHF.

Concerning this clone: Being one base from a much bigger clone, this may be a read error. The chain uses TRBV19 and TRBJ1-1; 7 bases are a match to TRBD1. The CDR3 contains 14 residues. From germline, CDR1 is LNHDA and CDR2 SQIVND (reference sequence). The CDR3 DNA reads as TGTGCCAATAGTCCCTCCGACAGGGCCACTGAAGCTTTCTTT. This encodes CANSPSDRATEAFF.

The V gene is TRBV7-6, the J gene TRBJ2-5; possible D gene TRBD1, 7 bases. With 1 base removed from V and 6 bases from J, the gap between germline ends came to 18 bases. Germline V gene lookup returns CDR1 SGHVS and CDR2 FNYEAQ. The CDR3 is made up of 16 amino acids. CDR3 loop: CASSLDPGGGEKTQYF. In DNA form, the CDR3 reads TGTGCCAGCAGCTTAGATCCAGGGGGAGGAGAAAAGACCCAGTACTTC.